Following are 15 T cell receptor beta chains from one sample sequenced in a study of blood T cell repertoires in COVID-19. TCRdb's copy holds only in-frame clones and misses some; the assay was immunoSEQ multiplex PCR. The table has fewer than 90,000 clones, approximately 73% seen once. Material for sequencing was peripheral blood. The receptors were sampled from a man aged 55-75 years with COVID-19, enrolled during active disease.

The chain employs TRBV5-6 and TRBJ2-5; no firm D call. Germline V lookup: CDR1 SGHDT, CDR2 YYEEEE. The CDR3 covers 14 residues. The V and J ends lost 4 bases and 2 bases respectively, with 12 bases between them. Written as DNA, the CDR3 is TGTGCCAGCAGCGCGGCCCCACTACAAGAGACCCAGTACTTC. Its translation is CASSAAPLQETQYF.

The chain joins TRBV3-1 (or the pseudogene TRBV3-2) to TRBJ2-7; 12 nucleotides align to TRBD2. The germline gives CDR1 LGHDT, CDR2 YNNKEL (reference sequence). The ends lost 5 bases at V and 6 bases at J; junction bases unmatched: 8. This CDR3 comprises 15 residues. In nucleotides, the CDR3 is TGTGCCAGCAGCTCACGACTAGCGGGAGCAGGCGAGCAGTACTTC. Its translation is CASSSRLAGAGEQYF.

This clone was seen only a few times. The V and J genes are TRBV6-6 and TRBJ2-6; TRBD1 might be the D (6 bases). Germline V gene sequence: CDR1 MNHNY, CDR2 SVGAGI (reference sequence). Trimming removed 6 bases from V and 2 bases from J, with 11 bases in between. This CDR3 is 15 amino acids long. The CDR3 protein is CASSRWDTGANVLTF. The DNA for the CDR3 is TGTGCCAGCAGCCGTTGGGACACTGGGGCCAACGTCCTGACTTTC.

The chain employs TRBV10-3 and TRBJ1-5; no definite D call. V was pared by 3 bases and J by 5 bases, with 11 bases between. Germline CDR1 ENHRY, CDR2 SYGVKD. The CDR3 is 14 residues long. The CDR3 DNA follows: TGTGCCATCAGTGAAGAACGGCGGGATCAGCCCCAGCATTTT. Amino acids: CAISEERRDQPQHF.

The chain uses TRBV5-6 and TRBJ1-2; perhaps TRBD1 as D (5 bases). Germline lookup yields CDR1 SGHDT and CDR2 YYEEEE. The CDR3 covers 12 residues. Trimming cost V 6 bases and J 4 bases, with 10 bases left between them. The CDR3 nucleotides read TGTGCCAGCAACTGGGGCCCCTATGGCTACACCTTC. This sequence encodes CASNWGPYGYTF.

The rearrangement joins TRBV7-9 to TRBJ1-1; 8 bases are a match to TRBD1. V gave up 5 bases and J gave up 6 bases; unmatched junction bases: 20. Per germline, CDR1 SEHNR and CDR2 FQNEAQ (reference sequence). This CDR3 comprises 18 residues. CDR3 loop: CASSTSGGDRGSYAEAFF. The CDR3 coding sequence is TGTGCCAGCAGCACAAGTGGGGGAGACAGGGGAAGTTATGCTGAAGCTTTCTTT.

The chain links TRBV3-1 (or the pseudogene TRBV3-2) to TRBJ2-1; TRBD1 might be the D (6 bases). Germline values: CDR1 LGHDT, CDR2 YNNKEL (reference sequence). V was pared by 1 base and J by 4 bases, with 11 bases between. The CDR3 extends over 15 amino acids. The CDR3 DNA reads as TGTGCCAGCAGCCAAGTGGGGACACCTTACAATGAGCAGTTCTTC. It specifies CASSQVGTPYNEQFF.

The chain has TRBV12-5 and TRBJ1-1; possible D gene TRBD1, 5 bases. V was clipped by 4 bases and J by 4 bases, with 13 bases between them. The CDR3 runs to 14 residues. Germline assignment: CDR1 LGHNT and CDR2 FRNRAP. The CDR3 DNA is TGTGCTAGTGGTTCAGGACATCAGGGCACTGAAGCTTTCTTT. Amino acid sequence: CASGSGHQGTEAFF.

V gene TRBV6-5 combines with J gene TRBJ2-5, with 7 bases matching TRBD1. With 6 bases clipped from V and 4 bases from J, the junction kept 5 bases outside the gene matches. This CDR3 comprises 13 residues. Germline V gene sequence: CDR1 MNHEY, CDR2 SVGAGI. The CDR3 DNA follows: TGTGCCAGCAGGGAGACAGGGCTAGAGACCCAGTACTTC. Amino acids: CASRETGLETQYF.

This clone was counted a single time. The chain carries TRBV24-1 and TRBJ2-5, with D possibly matching TRBD2 (5 bases). Trimming pared 3 bases from V and 4 bases from J, leaving 17 bases between. CDR1 KGHDR and CDR2 SFDVKD come from the germline V gene. CDR3 length: 16 residues. This chain's CDR3 is CATSDVKDGGGETQYF. CDR3 coding DNA: TGTGCCACCAGTGATGTGAAAGACGGAGGTGGAGAGACCCAGTACTTC.

The gene calls are TRBV14 and TRBJ2-5; no reliable D call. CDR1 is SGHDN and CDR2 is FVKESK in the germline V gene. V was trimmed by 3 bases and J by 7 bases, leaving 9 bases between them. The CDR3 totals 12 residues. CDR3: CASSQSQRTQYF. The CDR3, as DNA: TGTGCCAGCAGCCAGAGCCAGCGGACCCAGTACTTC. The whole variable domain, filled in from reference TRBV14 and TRBJ2-5, reads EAGVTQFPSHSVIEKGQTVTLRCDPISGHDNLYWYRRVMGKEIKFLLHFVKESKQDESGMPNNRFLAERTGGTYSTLKVQPAELEDSGVYFCASSQSQRTQYFGPGTRLLVL.

This clone has only a few counts. The rearrangement links TRBV2 to TRBJ1-2, with 11 bases that match TRBD1. Germline V gene lookup returns CDR1 SNHLY and CDR2 FYNNEI. The length of the CDR3 is 12 residues. V lost 9 bases, J lost 7 bases, and 4 bases stayed unmatched. The CDR3 coding sequence is TGTGCCAGACGGGACAGGGGGTCTGGCTACACCTTC. Translated, it gives CARRDRGSGYTF.

The chain employs TRBV24-1 and TRBJ1-5; TRBD1 matches 9 bases. Germline lookup yields CDR1 KGHDR and CDR2 SFDVKD. Trimming took 3 bases from V and 8 from J; bases not matched to a gene: 7. The CDR3 covers 15 residues. The CDR3 coding sequence is TGTGCCACCAGTGATGTGGACAGGGGCAGAAAGCCCCAGCATTTT. Protein: CATSDVDRGRKPQHF.

The rearrangement uses TRBV7-9 and TRBJ2-1, with 8 bases fitting TRBD1. This CDR3 has 14 amino acids. With 5 bases clipped from V and 7 bases from J, the junction kept 7 bases outside the gene matches. Per germline, CDR1 SEHNR and CDR2 FQNEAQ (reference sequence). This CDR3 is CASSHRDRSNEQFF. The DNA for the CDR3 is TGTGCCAGCAGCCACCGGGACAGGTCAAATGAGCAGTTCTTC.

V gene TRBV5-1 combines with J gene TRBJ2-3; 7 nucleotides match TRBD2. The CDR3 is 12 amino acids. Germline values: CDR1 SGHRS, CDR2 YFSETQ. V shed 3 bases and J 8 bases; nucleotides not matched to a gene: 3. In DNA form, the CDR3 reads TGCGCCAGCAGCTCCATAGCGGGTACGCAGTATTTT. Translated, it gives CASSSIAGTQYF.